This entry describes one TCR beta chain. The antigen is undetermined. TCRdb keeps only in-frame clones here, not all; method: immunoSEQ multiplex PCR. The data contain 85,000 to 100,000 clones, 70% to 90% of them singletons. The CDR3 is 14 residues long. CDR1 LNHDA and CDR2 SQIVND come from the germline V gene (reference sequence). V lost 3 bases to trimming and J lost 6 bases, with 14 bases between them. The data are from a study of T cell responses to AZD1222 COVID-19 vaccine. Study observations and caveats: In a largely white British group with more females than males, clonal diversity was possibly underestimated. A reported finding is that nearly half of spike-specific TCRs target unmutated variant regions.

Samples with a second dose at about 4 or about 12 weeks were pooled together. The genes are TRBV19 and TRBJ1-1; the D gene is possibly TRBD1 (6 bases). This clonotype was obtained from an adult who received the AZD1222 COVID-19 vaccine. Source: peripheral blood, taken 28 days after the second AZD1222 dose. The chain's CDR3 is CASSIGGGGPEAFF. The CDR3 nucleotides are TGTGCCAGTAGTATCGGCGGTGGGGGCCCTGAAGCTTTCTTT.